The 9 T cell receptor beta chains below were found in one sample sequenced in a study of shared T cell receptors in the human thymus. Data came from immunoSEQ multiplex PCR; TCRdb stores just in-frame clones and leaves some out. The sample lists around 340,000 clones; approximately 95% were seen once. What was sequenced was thymocytes. All receptors come from a human donor.

V and J are TRBV10-3 and TRBJ2-1; 7 nucleotides match TRBD1. Trimming cost V 4 bases and J 11 bases; bases outside gene matches: 11. Germline CDR1 ENHRY, CDR2 SYGVKD. CDR3 length: 14 residues. The CDR3 nucleotides are TGTGCCATCAGTGGGGACAGACCTCTTAGTAAGCAGTTCTTC. Protein sequence: CAISGDRPLSKQFF.

The chain employs TRBV2 and TRBJ2-5, with D maybe TRBD1 (6 bases). This CDR3 contains 13 residues. From germline, CDR1 is SNHLY and CDR2 FYNNEI. V was cut by 6 bases and J by 7 bases, with 15 bases left in between. The CDR3 DNA is TGTGCCAGCAGGGGGCGGACAGTAGGGACCCAGTACTTC. Its protein is CASRGRTVGTQYF.

The J gene is TRBJ2-3, the V gene TRBV5-1, with D perhaps TRBD1 or TRBD2 (5 bases each). Trimming pared 5 bases from V and 3 bases from J, leaving 16 bases between. The CDR3 is made up of 15 amino acids. The germline V gene encodes CDR1 SGHRS and CDR2 YFSETQ. For the CDR3, the DNA is TGCGCCAGCAGATTAATGGGACCGCCGACAGATACGCAGTATTTT. Its protein product is CASRLMGPPTDTQYF.

The V and J genes are TRBV15 and TRBJ1-2, with D hard to call. Per the germline V gene, CDR1 is LNHNV and CDR2 is YYDKDF (reference sequence). V lost 1 base and J lost 0, with 12 bases in between. The CDR3 runs to 16 residues. This chain's CDR3 is CATSRAHEQTNYGYTF. In DNA form, the CDR3 reads TGTGCCACCAGCAGAGCGCATGAACAGACTAACTATGGCTACACCTTC.

The gene calls are TRBV23-1 and TRBJ2-7; D is tentatively TRBD1 or TRBD2 (5 bases each). TRBV23-1 is an ORF, and what it does is uncertain. Trimming removed 3 bases from V and 8 bases from J, with 14 bases in between. The CDR3 extends over 13 amino acids. Here the CDR3 DNA reads TGCGCCAGCAGTCAGCCCGGGACGGCGAAGCAGTACTTC. Its translation: CASSQPGTAKQYF.

This chain's CDR3 is CASSTHLGRNEKLFF. The CDR3 DNA is TGCGCCAGCAGTACCCACTTAGGGCGGAATGAAAAACTGTTTTTT. This chain uses TRBV10-2 with TRBJ1-4; D gene unclear. Germline CDR1 is WSHSY and CDR2 is SAAADI. The CDR3 loop spans 15 amino acids. V was trimmed by 5 bases and J by 5 bases, leaving 15 bases between them.

V usage is TRBV11-2 and J usage is TRBJ2-1, with 9 positions matching TRBD2. The CDR3 contains 15 residues. Germline V gives CDR1 SGHAT, CDR2 FQNNGV. Trimming cost V 0 bases and J 4 bases; bases outside gene matches: 1. The CDR3 sequence: CASSLEGLAYNEQFF. CDR3 DNA sequence: TGTGCCAGCAGCTTAGAAGGACTAGCGTACAATGAGCAGTTCTTC.

The V and J genes are TRBV7-9 and TRBJ1-3; 7 bases fit TRBD1. The junction had 15 bases not matched to a gene; V was cut back by 6 bases and J by 4 bases. The germline V gene encodes CDR1 SEHNR and CDR2 FQNEAQ (reference sequence). This CDR3 is built from 17 residues. CDR3 amino acids: CASSLRAGGLTGNTIYF. The DNA for the CDR3 is TGTGCCAGCAGTCTTCGAGCAGGGGGACTTACCGGAAACACCATATATTTT.

This chain joins TRBV15 and TRBJ1-5; 7 bases line up with TRBD1. J lost 0 bases, V lost 9 bases, and 20 bases had no gene match. The CDR3 is 19 residues long. Germline V gene data show CDR1 as LNHNV and CDR2 as YYDKDF (reference sequence). DNA of the CDR3: TGTGCCACGTTAAAGACCGGGACAGCAGCTCTGAATAGCAATCAGCCCCAGCATTTT. It codes for CATLKTGTAALNSNQPQHF. Full variable domain (missing parts from reference TRBV15 and TRBJ1-5): DAMVIQNPRYQVTQFGKPVTLSCSQTLNHNVMYWYQQKSSQAPKLLFHYYDKDFNNEADTPDNFQSRRPNTSFCFLDIRSPGLGDTAMYLCATLKTGTAALNSNQPQHFGDGTRLSIL.